The present T cell receptor beta chain was sequenced within a study of T cells after yellow fever vaccination. Overall study findings and caveats: FACS-sorted repertoires might harbor abundant contaminating clonotypes from the bulk population.

In this sample, this clonotype turned up a few times. What it binds is unknown. The CDR3 consists of 18 residues. The V segment lost 5 bases and the J segment 4 bases; nucleotides outside the gene matches: 13. Germline V CDR1 and CDR2: SGHRS, YFSETQ. They built TCR cDNA with 5'RACE template switching, a step that put in a universal primer site and UMIs. TCRdb re-called the 5' RACE reads with MiXCR, one entry per CDR3 protein. The repertoire holds under 500,000 distinct CDR3 sequences, under 20% seen once, with 18% in the top ten. This chain links TRBV5-1 with TRBJ2-5, with 14 bases lining up with TRBD2. This receptor was identified in a man aged 18 to 30 who received the YFV17D yellow fever vaccine. The specimen was PBMCs, collected before the yellow fever booster vaccination. CDR3 in DNA: TGCGCCAGCAGGTCTGCCGGGACTAGCGGGGGTGATGTAGAGACCCAGTACTTC. Its protein product is CASRSAGTSGGDVETQYF.